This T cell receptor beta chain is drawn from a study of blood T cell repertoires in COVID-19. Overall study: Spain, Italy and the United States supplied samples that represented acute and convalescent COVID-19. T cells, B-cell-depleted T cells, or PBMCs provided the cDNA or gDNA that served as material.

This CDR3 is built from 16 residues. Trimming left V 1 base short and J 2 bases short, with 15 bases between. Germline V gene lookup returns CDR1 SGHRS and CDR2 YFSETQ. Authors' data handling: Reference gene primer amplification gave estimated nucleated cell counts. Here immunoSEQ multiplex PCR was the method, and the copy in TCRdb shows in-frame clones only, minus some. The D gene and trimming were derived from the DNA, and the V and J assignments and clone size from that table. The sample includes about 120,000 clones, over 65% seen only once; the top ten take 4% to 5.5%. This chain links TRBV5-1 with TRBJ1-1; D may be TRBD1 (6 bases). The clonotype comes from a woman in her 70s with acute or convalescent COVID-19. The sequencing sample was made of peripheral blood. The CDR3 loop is CASSLLGRGGNTEAFF. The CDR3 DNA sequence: TGCGCCAGCAGCTTGTTGGGCCGAGGGGGTAACACTGAAGCTTTCTTT.